A single T cell receptor beta chain is shown here with its context. These data belong to a study of blood T cell repertoires in COVID-19. Across the study: Acute-phase and convalescent COVID-19 samples originated in the United States, Italy and Spain. Sources were T cells, B-cell-depleted T cells, or PBMCs; the material itself was cDNA or gDNA.

The V end lost 0 bases, the J end lost 5 bases, and 7 bases lay between the germline ends. Germline assignment: CDR1 SGHAT and CDR2 FQNNGV. The CDR3 is 13 residues long. Per the original methods: Reference gene primer amplification gave estimated nucleated cell counts. The protocol was immunoSEQ multiplex PCR, while the TCRdb copy is restricted to in-frame clones and leaves out a portion. V and J calls plus clone size are reproduced from that table; the DNA served to infer D and trimming. The sample includes a few hundred thousand clones, more than 90% of them seen just once. The Seattle patients, enrolled during active infection, were followed longitudinally.

Sequencing was carried out using peripheral blood. This clonotype was sampled from a person aged 18 to 29 with COVID-19, enrolled during active disease. This chain connects TRBV11-2 to TRBJ2-5, with D perhaps TRBD2 (5 bases). The CDR3 bases are TGTGCCAGCAGCTTAGAGCGCGGGGAGACCCAGTACTTC. Translation: CASSLERGETQYF.